The 21 T cell receptor beta chains below were found in one sample sequenced in a study of T cells in Graves' hyperthyroidism and ophthalmopathy (dated by TCRdb to the late 2010s). The library was generated by multiplex PCR. Sequencing was carried out with an Illumina HiSeq 2000. The TCR beta CDR3 regions were amplified from RNA transcripts. For the first round of RT-PCR on the TCR CDR3, the HTBI primer set was used together with the Qiagen OneStep RT-PCR kit. Using fastp trimming at Q25 and MiXCR clonotype assembly, TCRdb reanalyzed the public sequencing data and kept in-frame beta chains. Each record represents a unique CDR3 protein, reported with the most common genes and DNA among its rows. The sample table holds about 700,000 distinct CDR3 sequences, of which about 15% were seen once. Of the sample, roughly a tenth is held by the ten largest clones. Input material: blood. These receptors were taken from a woman under 30 with Graves' hyperthyroidism.

The gene calls are TRBV12-3 or TRBV12-4 and TRBJ1-4; D not certain. The CDR3 is 15 amino acids. V lost 5 bases, J lost 0 bases, and 10 bases lay in between. CDR3 region: CASSLRLATNEKLFF. The CDR3 DNA sequence: TGTGCCAGCAGTCTCCGACTTGCAACTAATGAAAAACTGTTTTTT.

This clonotype was counted only a few times. V is TRBV29-1 and J is TRBJ2-1, with a possible D match to TRBD2 (5 bases). CDR3 length equals 13 residues. V gave up 4 bases and J gave up 6 bases, with 13 bases separating them. Germline-derived CDR1 and CDR2 are SQVTM and ANQGSEA. Written as DNA, the CDR3 is TGCAGCGTTGGGGCGGAGGTGGTCAATGAGCAGTTCTTC. Protein: CSVGAEVVNEQFF.

This clonotype was found many times. This sequence joins TRBV28 and TRBJ2-1; D call uncertain. V lost 3 bases to trimming and J lost 4 bases, with 4 bases between them. Germline V gene data show CDR1 as MDHEN and CDR2 as SYDVKM. This CDR3 is 12 amino acids long. CDR3 amino acids: CASSFVYNEQFF. The CDR3 nucleotides are TGTGCCAGCAGTTTCGTTTACAATGAGCAGTTCTTC.

This clonotype was detected many times. This chain joins TRBV5-1 and TRBJ1-6; 9 bases match TRBD1. V was pared by 6 bases and J by 7 bases, with 5 bases of the junction left unmatched. The CDR3 length is 14 residues. CDR1 SGHRS and CDR2 YFSETQ come from the germline V gene. The chain's CDR3 is CASTGGQGNSPLHF. CDR3 sequence (DNA): TGCGCCAGCACGGGGGGACAGGGAAATTCACCCCTCCACTTT.

This clonotype has ten or more counts. J is TRBJ1-4 and V is TRBV3-1, with D possibly being TRBD1 (6 bases). V dropped 2 bases and J dropped 8 bases, with 6 bases sitting between them. Germline lookup yields CDR1 LGHDT and CDR2 YNNKEL (reference sequence). The CDR3 runs to 12 residues. The CDR3 is CASSQQGEKLFF. CDR3 nucleotide sequence: TGTGCCAGCAGCCAACAGGGGGAAAAACTGTTTTTT.

The CDR3 sequence: CATSGLKSSYNEQFF. Written as DNA, the CDR3 is TGTGCCACCAGTGGTCTAAAGAGCTCCTACAATGAGCAGTTCTTC. The genes are TRBV24-1 and TRBJ2-1; D unclear. V was cut by 5 bases and J by 0 bases, with 10 bases left in between. Germline values: CDR1 KGHDR, CDR2 SFDVKD. The CDR3 contains 15 residues.

The sample holds many counts of this clonotype. V and J are TRBV7-9 and TRBJ1-5, with D hard to call. The length of the CDR3 is 12 residues. The germline V and J ends were trimmed by 2 bases and 5 bases, with 4 bases remaining between them. Germline lookup yields CDR1 SEHNR and CDR2 FQNEAQ (reference sequence). The CDR3 coding sequence is TGTGCCAGCAGCTTAAGGGATCAGCCCCAGCATTTT. It specifies CASSLRDQPQHF.

This clonotype was seen at least ten times. The V call is TRBV20-1, the J call TRBJ1-1; perhaps TRBD1 as D (6 bases). The germline gives CDR1 DFQATT, CDR2 SNEGSKA (reference sequence). The V end lost 0 bases, the J end lost 0 bases, and 14 bases lay between the germline ends. The CDR3 loop spans 16 amino acids. CDR3 in amino acids: CSAREGTILMNTEAFF. DNA for the CDR3: TGCAGTGCTAGAGAGGGGACAATACTCATGAACACTGAAGCTTTCTTT.

This clonotype was counted ten times or more. The CDR3 reads CAWSVSGAGELFF. CDR3 nucleotides: TGTGCCTGGAGTGTATCGGGGGCCGGGGAGCTGTTTTTT. The chain couples TRBV30 to TRBJ2-2, with a tentative D call TRBD2 (6 bases). The CDR3 spans 13 residues. With 0 bases removed from V and 6 bases from J, the gap between germline ends came to 8 bases. Germline CDR1 is GTSNPN and CDR2 is SVGIG (reference sequence).

Only a few counts were recorded for this clonotype. The rearrangement links TRBV4-1 to TRBJ1-1; tentatively, D is TRBD1 (5 bases). CDR1 MGHRA and CDR2 YSYEKL come from the germline V gene. V was cut by 1 base and J by 5 bases, with 14 bases left in between. The CDR3 sequence is 15 residues long. CDR3 DNA sequence: TGCGCCAGCAGCCAAGTATGGGGGATGGGGACTGAAGCTTTCTTT. Its protein product is CASSQVWGMGTEAFF.

This clonotype was detected many times. This rearrangement joins TRBV7-8 to TRBJ2-7, with 7 positions matching TRBD1. CDR1 SGHVS and CDR2 FQNEAQ come from the germline V gene. The CDR3 contains 15 residues. The junction had 10 bases not matched to a gene; V was cut back by 8 bases and J by 0 bases. The CDR3 bases are TGTGCCAGCCTAACCGGGACAGCCTTCTCCTACGAGCAGTACTTC. Encoded protein: CASLTGTAFSYEQYF. The complete variable domain, with remaining parts taken from reference TRBV7-8 and TRBJ2-7, reads GAGVSQSPRYKVAKRGQDVALRCDPISGHVSLFWYQQALGQGPEFLTYFQNEAQLDKSGLPSDRFFAERPEGSVSTLKIQRTQQEDSAVYLCASLTGTAFSYEQYFGPGTRLTVT.

The rearrangement joins TRBV6-2 or TRBV6-3 to TRBJ2-7; D may be TRBD1 or TRBD2 (5 bases each). The CDR3 totals 14 residues. The germline gives CDR1 MNHEY, CDR2 SVGEGT. V gave up 7 bases and J gave up 7 bases, with 20 bases separating them. The CDR3 DNA is TGTGCCAGCAATGAGGGGAGCCTTACGCGGGAGCAGTACTTC. This translates into CASNEGSLTREQYF.

Ten or more counts support this clonotype. The chain combines TRBV11-1 with TRBJ1-1, with D possibly matching TRBD1 (6 bases). V was trimmed by 5 bases and J by 3 bases, leaving 16 bases between them. CDR3 size: 15 residues. Germline-derived CDR1 and CDR2 are SGHAT and FQDESV (reference sequence). The CDR3 loop is CASSASRGGHTEAFF. The CDR3 DNA sequence: TGTGCCAGCAGCGCCTCACGTGGGGGGCACACTGAAGCTTTCTTT.

The chain combines TRBV20-1 with TRBJ2-2; 10 positions agree with TRBD1. The CDR3 has 17 residues. The trim removed 0 bases at V and 2 bases at J, leaving 6 bases unmatched. CDR1 and CDR2 from the germline V gene are DFQATT and SNEGSKA (reference sequence). The CDR3 coding sequence is TGCAGTGCTAGAGATCTCGGGACAGGGGTCAACACCGGGGAGCTGTTTTTT. Translating gives CSARDLGTGVNTGELFF.

This clonotype was recorded many times. This chain connects TRBV6-1 to TRBJ2-2; 10 positions agree with TRBD2. The CDR3 loop spans 18 amino acids. Germline CDR1 and CDR2: MNHNS and SASEGT. Trimming took 5 bases from V and 5 from J; bases not matched to a gene: 14. CDR3 bases: TGTGCCAGCAGTTTAACATCAACTCCGGGACTAGCGACCGGGGAGCTGTTTTTT. It codes for CASSLTSTPGLATGELFF.

This clonotype was recorded many times. This chain uses TRBV11-2 with TRBJ2-3; perhaps TRBD2 as D (6 bases). Trimming took 1 base from V and 6 from J, leaving 11 bases between them. The CDR3 extends over 14 amino acids. Germline loops: CDR1 SGHAT, CDR2 FQNNGV. In DNA, the CDR3 is TGTGCCAGCAGCTTAGCCCCGGGAGCTGATACGCAGTATTTT. Translated, it gives CASSLAPGADTQYF.

This clonotype was seen more than once but under ten times. The gene calls are TRBV7-2 and TRBJ1-1, with unresolved D. With 1 base removed from V and 0 bases from J, the gap between germline ends came to 9 bases. Looked up from germline, CDR1 is SGHTA and CDR2 is FQGNSA. The CDR3 extends over 15 amino acids. CDR3 region: CASSLESPLNTEAFF. In nucleotides, the CDR3 is TGTGCCAGCAGCTTAGAATCTCCGTTGAACACTGAAGCTTTCTTT.

This clonotype was detected many times. The rearrangement links TRBV18 to TRBJ2-7, with unresolved D. The V gene's germline CDR1 is KGHSH and CDR2 LQKENI. V was shortened by 6 bases and J by 4 bases, with 13 bases between the two germline ends. This CDR3 region has 13 residues. CDR3 DNA sequence: TGTGCCAGCTCCCGGAACAAAATTTACGAGCAGTACTTC. Protein product: CASSRNKIYEQYF.

This clonotype was seen ten or more times. V usage is TRBV2 and J usage is TRBJ1-6; D is possibly TRBD1 (5 bases). Trimming pared 5 bases from V and 4 bases from J, leaving 9 bases between. The germline V gene encodes CDR1 SNHLY and CDR2 FYNNEI. This CDR3 has 14 residues. The CDR3 loop is CASSRGVYNSPLHF. In nucleotides, the CDR3 is TGTGCCAGCAGTCGGGGCGTGTATAATTCACCCCTCCACTTT.

This clonotype was seen repeatedly, ten times or more. The V and J genes are TRBV11-2 and TRBJ2-1; the D gene is possibly TRBD2 (5 bases). Germline CDR1 and CDR2: SGHAT and FQNNGV. The CDR3 is made up of 14 amino acids. V was pared by 0 bases and J by 9 bases, with 12 bases between. In nucleotides, the CDR3 is TGTGCCAGCAGCTTAGATTGGGAGCGCGGTGAGCAGTTCTTC. This sequence encodes CASSLDWERGEQFF.

To note about this clonotype: This may arise from a read error, as a much more abundant clone is one base away. The chain is built from TRBV3-1 and TRBJ1-2; D uncertain. Looked up from germline, CDR1 is LGHDT and CDR2 is YNNKEL (reference sequence). The CDR3 extends over 14 amino acids. This CDR3 reads CASGQPEGYGGYTF. The CDR3, as DNA: TGTGCCAGCGGCCAACCTGAGGGATACGGGGGCTACACCTTC. The complete variable domain, with remaining parts taken from reference TRBV3-1 and TRBJ1-2, reads DTAVSQTPKYLVTQMGNDKSIKCEQNLGHDTMYWYKQDSKKFLKIMFSYNNKELIINETVPNRFSPKSPDKAHLNLHINSLELGDSAVYFCASGQPEGYGGYTFGSGTRLTVV.